This TCR beta chain comes out of a study of OX40 agonist ivuxolimab in advanced cancers. Only in-frame clones appear in the TCRdb table, and some are missing; sequencing was by immunoSEQ multiplex PCR. The sample has 55,000 to 80,000 clones, about 92% seen once. Germline CDR1 and CDR2: SGHNT and YENEEA. Losses at the gene ends were 2 bases for V and 0 bases for J; bases not matched to a gene: 5. The CDR3 loop spans 17 amino acids. This clone occurred once. This clonotype was sampled from an adult with an advanced solid tumor such as melanoma, head and neck, liver or kidney cancer. The chain uses TRBV11-3 and TRBJ1-3, with 9 bases lining up with TRBD1. The starting material was CD4+ or CD8+ T cells sorted from blood, obtained in a trial of the OX40 agonist ivuxolimab. The CDR3 coding sequence is TGTGCCAGCAGCTTATTGGGACAGGGTGTCTCTGGAAACACCATATATTTT. Residues: CASSLLGQGVSGNTIYF.